The 21 T cell receptor beta chains below all came from one sample that was sequenced in a study of beta chain features in type 1 diabetes. The isolated RNA, all of it, was reverse transcribed, so expressed TCRB transcripts were what got sequenced. Sequenced by immunoSEQ multiplex PCR; TCRdb stores in-frame clones only, minus some. The table has about 230,000 clones, over 9.5% seen once. Sequenced input: naive CD4+ T cells from blood. The receptors were gathered from a woman aged 18-30 years in good health.

The V gene is TRBV4-2, the J gene TRBJ1-2; D is possibly TRBD1 (6 bases). V gave up 0 bases and J gave up 6 bases, with 17 bases separating them. Germline V CDR1 and CDR2: LGHNA, YNFKEQ. The CDR3 is 16 amino acids. The CDR3 DNA sequence: TGTGCCAGCAGCCAAGATCTCAGGGGCAGGGTGAATGGCTACACCTTC. Translating it yields CASSQDLRGRVNGYTF.

This chain connects TRBV2 to TRBJ2-6, with D hard to call. The ends were cut back, 6 bases at V and 3 bases at J, with 12 bases in the middle. This CDR3 is 15 amino acids long. Germline CDR1 and CDR2: SNHLY and FYNNEI. DNA for the CDR3: TGTGCCAGCAGAACAAACACGGGTGGGGCCAACGTCCTGACTTTC. Protein product: CASRTNTGGANVLTF. Based on the CDR3 plus reference TRBV2 and TRBJ2-6, the full variable domain is EPEVTQTPSHQVTQMGQEVILRCVPISNHLYFYWYRQILGQKVEFLVSFYNNEISEKSEIFDDQFSVERPDGSNFTLKIRSTKLEDSAMYFCASRTNTGGANVLTFGAGSRLTVL.

The chain is built from TRBV6-5 and TRBJ2-7, with TRBD1 matching over 7 bases. Germline V gene lookup returns CDR1 MNHEY and CDR2 SVGAGI. V shed 4 bases and J 4 bases; nucleotides not matched to a gene: 10. The length of the CDR3 is 15 residues. DNA of the CDR3: TGTGCCAGCAGTTCGGGACAGCGAGTTACTTACGAGCAGTACTTC. Amino acid sequence: CASSSGQRVTYEQYF.

The rearrangement joins TRBV4-2 to TRBJ1-4; D might be TRBD1 (6 bases). There are 19 residues in the CDR3. Germline CDR1 and CDR2: LGHNA and YNFKEQ. V gave up 5 bases and J gave up 5 bases, with 27 bases separating them. CDR3 nucleotide sequence: TGTGCCAGCAGCGATGGTCTAATGGGCTTCGGGACACTCAATGAAAAACTGTTTTTT. This translates into CASSDGLMGFGTLNEKLFF.

This clone was counted a few times. This chain uses TRBV6-4 with TRBJ2-5, with TRBD2 matching 10 bases. The V gene end was trimmed by 5 bases and the J gene end by 4 bases; junction bases not matched to a gene: 7. The CDR3 is 15 residues long. Germline CDR1 reads MRHNA; CDR2 reads SNTAGT. CDR3 nucleotide sequence: TGTGCCAGCAGTCTGACCAGCGGGAGGGGAGAGACCCAGTACTTC. Amino acid sequence: CASSLTSGRGETQYF.

This clone was counted between two and nine times. The rearrangement joins TRBV2 to TRBJ2-5; D gene unclear. The CDR3 is 16 residues long. Germline CDR1 SNHLY, CDR2 FYNNEI. V lost 0 bases and J lost 1, with 12 bases in between. This CDR3 is CASSEAADTFQETQYF. The CDR3 bases are TGTGCCAGCAGTGAAGCCGCCGACACCTTCCAAGAGACCCAGTACTTC.

This clone was picked up a small number of times. This rearrangement joins TRBV5-8 to TRBJ2-5; D is uncertain. Looked up from germline, CDR1 is SGHTS and CDR2 is YDEGEE. The CDR3 loop spans 11 amino acids. V dropped 4 bases and J dropped 14 bases, with 15 bases sitting between them. CDR3 residues: CASSPFLRSYF. The CDR3 nucleotides are TGTGCCAGCAGCCCCTTTCTCCGGAGTTACTTC.

The V and J genes are TRBV6-5 and TRBJ1-1; D call uncertain. Germline V gene lookup returns CDR1 MNHEY and CDR2 SVGAGI. This CDR3 is built from 14 residues. V shed 6 bases and J shed 5 bases, with 16 bases lying between them. CDR3 region: CASREQKTWTEAFF. Here the CDR3 DNA reads TGTGCCAGCAGGGAACAGAAAACGTGGACTGAAGCTTTCTTT.

This clone came up a few times. This chain links TRBV11-2 with TRBJ2-1; 10 nucleotides agree with TRBD2. CDR1 and CDR2 from the germline V gene are SGHAT and FQNNGV. V was clipped by 4 bases and J by 3 bases; unmatched bases: 3. This CDR3 region has 15 residues. The CDR3 spells CASSSLAGGYNEQFF. For the CDR3, the DNA is TGTGCCAGCAGCTCCTTAGCGGGGGGCTACAATGAGCAGTTCTTC.

The CDR3 is CASSPPGGGTEKLFF. In DNA form, the CDR3 reads TGTGCCAGCAGCCCACCCGGCGGAGGGACGGAAAAACTGTTTTTT. The chain joins TRBV6-5 to TRBJ1-4; possible D gene TRBD1, 5 bases. The CDR3 loop spans 15 amino acids. V lost 6 bases and J lost 8, with 19 bases in between. Germline V gene sequence: CDR1 MNHEY, CDR2 SVGAGI.

The chain combines TRBV29-1 with TRBJ2-7; 9 bases align to TRBD1. This CDR3 contains 15 residues. The ends lost 4 bases at V and 3 bases at J; junction bases unmatched: 10. Germline V gene lookup returns CDR1 SQVTM and CDR2 ANQGSEA. The CDR3, as DNA: TGCAGCGTTGGGCGGGGGACAGGGAGTATCTACGAGCAGTACTTC. It yields the protein CSVGRGTGSIYEQYF.

This chain joins TRBV4-2 and TRBJ1-2, with D possibly being TRBD1 (5 bases). V lost 0 bases, J lost 5 bases, and 16 bases lay in between. CDR3 length: 16 amino acids. The germline V gene has CDR1 LGHNA and CDR2 YNFKEQ. Written as DNA, the CDR3 is TGTGCCAGCAGCCAAGAATGGGGCGTCGGTAATTATGGCTACACCTTC. Protein: CASSQEWGVGNYGYTF.

The chain uses TRBV6-1 and TRBJ2-7; a weak D match, TRBD2 (6 bases). V shed 3 bases and J shed 5 bases, with 32 bases lying between them. The CDR3 covers 20 residues. Germline V lookup: CDR1 MNHNS, CDR2 SASEGT. Here the CDR3 reads CASSDQFGKRDGGRSDEQYF. In DNA, the CDR3 is TGTGCCAGCAGTGACCAATTCGGAAAGAGGGACGGGGGTAGATCGGACGAGCAGTACTTC.

The chain carries TRBV5-1 and TRBJ1-1; unclear D gene. V lost 1 base to trimming and J lost 1 base, with 11 bases between them. There are 15 residues in the CDR3. Germline CDR1 reads SGHRS; CDR2 reads YFSETQ. In nucleotides, the CDR3 is TGCGCCAGCAGCTTGTGGCGGGCCACGAACACTGAAGCTTTCTTT. Its protein product is CASSLWRATNTEAFF.

The gene calls are TRBV6-1 and TRBJ2-2; D is ambiguous. Germline V gene data show CDR1 as MNHNS and CDR2 as SASEGT. Between the trimmed V and J ends, which lost 1 base and 7 bases, there was a span of 7 bases. The CDR3 spans 13 residues. The CDR3 nucleotides are TGTGCCAGCAGTGAAGGAACAGTCGGGGAGCTGTTTTTT. It yields the protein CASSEGTVGELFF.

The chain employs TRBV6-6 and TRBJ2-1, with 13 bases aligning to TRBD2. The junction had 2 bases not matched to a gene; V was cut back by 4 bases and J by 5 bases. The CDR3 spans 15 residues. Per germline, CDR1 MNHNY and CDR2 SVGAGI (reference sequence). CDR3 bases: TGTGCCAGCAGTTTCACTAGCGGGAGGGACAATGAGCAGTTCTTC. Its translation: CASSFTSGRDNEQFF.

This sequence joins TRBV14 and TRBJ2-2, with 7 bases aligning to TRBD2. Germline V gives CDR1 SGHDN, CDR2 FVKESK. Trimming cost V 3 bases and J 3 bases; bases outside gene matches: 13. The CDR3 runs to 18 residues. CDR3 sequence: CASSHGLGLWIDTGELFF. The CDR3 nucleotides read TGTGCCAGCAGCCACGGACTAGGGCTTTGGATAGACACCGGGGAGCTGTTTTTT.

This chain uses TRBV30 with TRBJ2-3; 7 bases line up with TRBD2. With 0 bases clipped from V and 1 base from J, the junction kept 1 base outside the gene matches. The CDR3 is 14 residues long. CDR1 GTSNPN and CDR2 SVGIG come from the germline V gene (reference sequence). Here the CDR3 DNA reads TGTGCCTGGAGTGTAAGCGGGGGCACAGATACGCAGTATTTT. Its translation is CAWSVSGGTDTQYF.

The chain uses TRBV4-1 and TRBJ1-2, with TRBD1 matching 8 bases. The germline gives CDR1 MGHRA, CDR2 YSYEKL. The trim removed 0 bases at V and 8 bases at J, leaving 14 bases unmatched. The CDR3 covers 17 residues. The CDR3 coding sequence is TGCGCCAGCAGCCAAGATAGCCAGGGGGCCAACGTCAAGGGCTACACCTTC. The encoded protein is CASSQDSQGANVKGYTF.

This clone has only a few counts. The gene calls are TRBV9 and TRBJ1-1, with D perhaps TRBD1 (5 bases). Germline V CDR1 and CDR2: SGDLS, YYNGEE. The CDR3 spans 15 residues. Trimming removed 3 bases from V and 0 bases from J, with 12 bases in between. This CDR3 is CASSAGGNLNTEAFF. The DNA for the CDR3 is TGTGCCAGCAGCGCTGGGGGGAATTTGAACACTGAAGCTTTCTTT.

This chain links TRBV11-2 with TRBJ2-1; 9 nucleotides agree with TRBD2. The CDR3 has 15 residues. Germline V gene lookup returns CDR1 SGHAT and CDR2 FQNNGV. The V and J ends lost 5 bases and 3 bases, in that order; junction bases with no gene match: 5. CDR3 DNA: TGTGCCAGCAGCCGAGCGGGGGGAAACTACAATGAGCAGTTCTTC. Translating it yields CASSRAGGNYNEQFF.